A selection of T cell receptor beta chains follows, all from one sample in a study of monozygotic twins with inflammatory bowel disease. Using the 5' RACE reads, TCRdb records one entry per CDR3 protein without DNA. Listed are more than 350,000 distinct CDR3 sequences; about 2.2% falls within the top ten. Sequencing used blood. The receptors shown here come from a human donor with ulcerative colitis or Crohn's disease, or a healthy co-twin of an affected twin (not recorded which). The CDR3 runs from the conserved cysteine through the conserved F or W.

v_call	j_call	cdr3_aa
TRBV11-2	TRBJ2-1	CASSPTGLAGVSVSYNEQFF
TRBV4-3	TRBJ1-6	CASSQVGGSPLHF
TRBV28	TRBJ1-4	CASSFGGATNEKLFF
TRBV4-2	TRBJ2-5	CASSPQGGGEETQYF
TRBV5-6	TRBJ2-5	CASSPWGTGETQYF
TRBV11-2	TRBJ2-3	CASSFTDADTQYF
TRBV12-3/TRBV12-4	TRBJ1-4	CASSTRGGNEKLFF
TRBV5-4	TRBJ2-7	CASSPRSGVPYEQYF
TRBV7-9	TRBJ2-1	CASSWDYRRNEQFF
TRBV27	TRBJ1-2	CASSLKGYGYTF
TRBV29-1	TRBJ2-7	CSVGGGASGGQYEQYF
TRBV6-5	TRBJ2-1	CASSYSAGGNEQFF
TRBV10-3	TRBJ2-5	CAIAAGVREETQYF
TRBV7-6	TRBJ1-6	CASSLNSAGLAPLHF
TRBV7-2	TRBJ2-2	CASSLFEGPGGELFF
TRBV10-3	TRBJ1-1	CAISVGGVDAFF
TRBV5-1	TRBJ2-2	CASSQEAGSNTGELFF
TRBV7-7	TRBJ2-2	CASSYRASANTGELFF
TRBV3-1	TRBJ2-3	CASSQGGYGLSTDTQYF
TRBV20-1	TRBJ2-4	CSAPTGTSGRLGIQYF
TRBV28	TRBJ2-1	CASYTSGYNEQFF
TRBV24-1	TRBJ2-3	CATSDLLSSTDTQYF
TRBV3-1	TRBJ2-4	CASSPRQLRAKNIQYF
TRBV29-1	TRBJ2-1	CSVGAGELAGGSSYNEQFF
TRBV11-2	TRBJ2-7	CASSLGSGQPIYEQYF
TRBV20-1	TRBJ2-3	CSASPLVGGTDTQYF
TRBV27	TRBJ1-1	CASSPYRGGDTEAFF
TRBV6-1	TRBJ2-1	CASSGGQTLNTRGSYNEQFF
TRBV10-3	TRBJ2-4	CATWTSGGDGIQYF
TRBV12-3/TRBV12-4	TRBJ2-4	CASSPGTGGGNIQYF
TRBV9	TRBJ2-6	CASSVGTGVIGANVLTF
TRBV10-3	TRBJ2-7	CAISGISSGGEQYF
TRBV20-1	TRBJ2-1	CSARPLGGWNEQFF
TRBV20-1	TRBJ2-3	CSARWLQDDTQYF
TRBV5-1	TRBJ2-2	CASSLRQLNTWELFF
TRBV29-1	TRBJ1-2	CSVPGQLYGYTF
TRBV21-1	TRBJ2-7	CASSKGRNEQYF
TRBV28	TRBJ2-3	CASSSPDSTDTQYF
TRBV29-1	TRBJ1-3	CSVEGPGSGNTIYF
TRBV6-1	TRBJ2-2	CASSGLGRSAGELFF
TRBV7-9	TRBJ1-1	CASRILTGGDEAFF
TRBV20-1	TRBJ2-5	CSALLLDRGETQYF
TRBV6-5	TRBJ2-1	CASSYGETFYNEQFF
TRBV20-1	TRBJ1-5	CSARDLNRGDYSNQPQHF
TRBV27	TRBJ2-6	CASSTTGANVLTF
TRBV7-3	TRBJ2-7	CASSLRGPGQGAYEQYF